The 9 T cell receptor beta chains given below trace back to one sample, sequenced in a study of vaccination and CD4 T cells after COVID-19. These receptors' targets are unknown. The sample's treatment: roughly ten-day PBMC culture with coronavirus spike peptide pools or control peptides (ViraFEST assay). The Oncomine TCR Beta short-read assay was applied to DNA of cultured CD4+ T cells. Via MiXCR, TCRdb re-called the PCR reads, giving one row per CDR3 protein. Among about 17,000 distinct CDR3 sequences listed, 45% were seen once. Sequencing was performed on CD4+ T cells from blood, cultured in vitro, taken before SARS-CoV-2 vaccination. Receptors were obtained from a human donor who received a COVID-19 vaccine.

There are a few counts of this clonotype. This chain connects TRBV27 to TRBJ2-3; 12 bases map to TRBD2. This CDR3 spans 15 amino acids. Germline CDR1 reads MNHEY; CDR2 reads SMNVEV (reference sequence). Germline trimming cut 6 bases from V and 3 bases from J; bases unmatched to any gene: 4. In DNA form, the CDR3 reads TGTGCCAGCAGACTAGCGGGGGGCGGTACAGATACGCAGTATTTT. It codes for CASRLAGGGTDTQYF.

J is TRBJ1-2 and V is TRBV19; D gene ambiguous. Germline V CDR1 and CDR2: LNHDA, SQIVND (reference sequence). Trimming shortened V by 5 bases and J by 5 bases, and 12 bases separated the two germline ends. The CDR3 consists of 13 residues. CDR3 nucleotides: TGTGCCAGTAGTGCCTCAAGCGAATATGGCTACACCTTC. Translated: CASSASSEYGYTF.

This clonotype was seen only a few times. The chain links TRBV4-2 to TRBJ2-3; TRBD1 is a possible D gene (6 bases). The germline V gene has CDR1 LGHNA and CDR2 YNFKEQ. The CDR3 length is 14 residues. Trimming stripped 1 base from V and 4 bases from J, with 9 bases between. The DNA for the CDR3 is TGTGCCAGCAGCCAAGGACAGGCGTCAGATACGCAGTATTTT. Residues: CASSQGQASDTQYF.

Only a few counts were recorded for this clonotype. The chain uses TRBV19 and TRBJ2-5; weak D call: TRBD2 (5 bases). Per the germline V gene, CDR1 is LNHDA and CDR2 is SQIVND (reference sequence). Trimming removed 3 bases from V and 7 bases from J, with 12 bases in between. The CDR3 is 13 residues long. The CDR3 coding sequence is TGTGCCAGTAGTATGCTGGACGCGGGGACCCAGTACTTC. Protein: CASSMLDAGTQYF.

This chain joins TRBV29-1 and TRBJ2-7, with D maybe TRBD1 (5 bases). V was clipped by 5 bases and J by 0 bases, with 14 bases between them. This CDR3 comprises 14 residues. Germline V gene sequence: CDR1 SQVTM, CDR2 ANQGSEA. The DNA for the CDR3 is TGCAGCGTTTCTAATGGGGCTAGCTCCTACGAGCAGTACTTC. This codes for CSVSNGASSYEQYF.

J is TRBJ2-1 and V is TRBV5-4; D remains ambiguous. The CDR3 contains 13 residues. Trimming shortened V by 3 bases and J by 9 bases, and 13 bases separated the two germline ends. The germline V gene encodes CDR1 SGHNT and CDR2 YYREEE (reference sequence). The CDR3 reads CASSSLESGEQFF. The CDR3 DNA sequence: TGTGCCAGCAGCTCCTTAGAGTCGGGTGAGCAGTTCTTC.

The V call is TRBV5-1, the J call TRBJ2-5, with 7 bases lining up with TRBD1. The CDR3 is 14 residues long. Losses at the gene ends were 0 bases for V and 2 bases for J; bases not matched to a gene: 1. The germline CDR1 and CDR2 sequences are SGHRS and YFSETQ. Written as DNA, the CDR3 is TGCGCCAGCAGCTTGGCGACAGGGCAAGAGACCCAGTACTTC. The encoded protein is CASSLATGQETQYF.

The chain employs TRBV7-7 and TRBJ1-6; 8 nucleotides align to TRBD1. This CDR3 is 20 amino acids long. Trimming took 5 bases from V and 4 from J; bases not matched to a gene: 19. Germline CDR1 is SSHAT and CDR2 is FNYEAQ (reference sequence). CDR3: CASSDASDRAQATYNSPLHF. The CDR3 DNA sequence: TGTGCCAGCAGCGATGCCTCGGACAGGGCCCAAGCCACATATAATTCACCCCTCCACTTT.

The chain has TRBV5-4 and TRBJ2-3; 8 bases match TRBD2. Germline V lookup: CDR1 SGHNT, CDR2 YYREEE (reference sequence). The length of the CDR3 is 16 residues. J lost 5 bases, V lost 7 bases, and 15 bases had no gene match. In DNA, the CDR3 is TGTGCCAGCGGTTCACAGCGCGGGGGGCAAGTAGATACGCAGTATTTT. Its translation: CASGSQRGGQVDTQYF.